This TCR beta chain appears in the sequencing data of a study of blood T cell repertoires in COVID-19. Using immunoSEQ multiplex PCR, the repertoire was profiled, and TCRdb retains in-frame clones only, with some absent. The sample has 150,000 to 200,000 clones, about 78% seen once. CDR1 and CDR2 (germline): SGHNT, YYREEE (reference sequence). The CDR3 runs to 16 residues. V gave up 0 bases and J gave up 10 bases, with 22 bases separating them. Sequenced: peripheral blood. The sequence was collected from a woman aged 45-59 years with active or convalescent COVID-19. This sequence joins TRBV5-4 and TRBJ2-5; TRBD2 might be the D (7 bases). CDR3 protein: CASSLAARGPAKDQYF. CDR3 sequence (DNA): TGTGCCAGCAGCTTGGCCGCGCGGGGGCCAGCGAAGGACCAGTACTTC.